Listed here are 20 T cell receptor beta chains from one sample, sequenced in a study of T cell repertoires in cytomegalovirus infection. From the reads, TCRdb called clonotypes with MiXCR, one entry per CDR3 protein. The sample lists roughly 920,000 distinct CDR3 sequences, roughly a third seen once, with roughly an eighth in the top ten. For these TCRs, the target antigens are not known. Sequencing used cultured CD8+ T cells from PBMCs, obtained from culture after CMV antigen stimulation. The receptors stem from a human donor in good health (CMV status not recorded). Some clones in this sample may be carry-over from other donors' samples.

This rearrangement joins TRBV27 to TRBJ1-6; 8 nucleotides match TRBD1. The germline V gene encodes CDR1 MNHEY and CDR2 SMNVEV (reference sequence). The CDR3 runs to 14 residues. J was trimmed by 10 bases and V by 8 bases; bases with no gene match: 10. This chain's CDR3 is CASSRTGLGSPLHF. CDR3 DNA: TGTGCCAGCTCGAGGACAGGGCTTGGATCACCCCTCCACTTT.

This sequence joins TRBV7-6 and TRBJ2-2; 13 nucleotides align to TRBD2. CDR1 and CDR2 (germline): SGHVS, FNYEAQ. V gave up 5 bases and J gave up 0 bases; unmatched junction bases: 12. This CDR3 spans 20 amino acids. Written as DNA, the CDR3 is TGTGCCAGCAGCCCTGGACTAGCGGGGGTGACTTTTTCGAACACCGGGGAGCTGTTTTTT. Amino acids: CASSPGLAGVTFSNTGELFF.

This chain links TRBV6-1 with TRBJ1-2; no clear D. CDR3 length: 15 amino acids. From germline, CDR1 is MNHNS and CDR2 SASEGT. Trimming left V 8 bases short and J 0 bases short, with 16 bases between. The CDR3 nucleotides read TGTGCCAGCGGACCCAGACACGTAGCTAACTATGGCTACACCTTC. Amino acids: CASGPRHVANYGYTF.

The chain joins TRBV6-1 to TRBJ2-7; D is perhaps TRBD1 (6 bases). V gave up 8 bases and J gave up 2 bases, with 16 bases separating them. This CDR3 contains 14 residues. The germline CDR1 and CDR2 sequences are MNHNS and SASEGT. For the CDR3, the DNA is TGTGCCAGCCAAAAGGACAGCCCGACCTACGAGCAGTACTTC. Translated: CASQKDSPTYEQYF.

V usage is TRBV9 and J usage is TRBJ2-1, with 10 bases aligning to TRBD2. V shed 3 bases, J shed 0 bases, and the junction held 15 bases outside the gene matches. Germline CDR1 SGDLS, CDR2 YYNGEE. CDR3 size: 20 residues. The CDR3 DNA follows: TGTGCCAGCAGCGCCCCGCTCTTAGCGGGGGGTCACAGCTCCTACAATGAGCAGTTCTTC. As protein: CASSAPLLAGGHSSYNEQFF.

This chain connects TRBV6-5 to TRBJ2-1; 8 bases are a match to TRBD2. Trimming cost V 2 bases and J 3 bases; bases outside gene matches: 6. There are 16 residues in the CDR3. Per germline, CDR1 MNHEY and CDR2 SVGAGI. Written as DNA, the CDR3 is TGTGCCAGCAGTTACGGCACTAGCGGACTCTACAATGAGCAGTTCTTC. Protein: CASSYGTSGLYNEQFF.

This clonotype was counted at least ten times. The chain recombines TRBV7-9 with TRBJ1-5; no definite D call. Germline values: CDR1 SEHNR, CDR2 FQNEAQ (reference sequence). The CDR3 is made up of 15 amino acids. V was pared by 3 bases and J by 2 bases, with 11 bases between. The CDR3: CASSFGGYGNQPQHF. The DNA for the CDR3 is TGTGCCAGCAGCTTCGGCGGGTATGGCAATCAGCCCCAGCATTTT. The full variable domain, rest sourced from reference TRBV7-9 and TRBJ1-5, is DTGVSQNPRHKITKRGQNVTFRCDPISEHNRLYWYRQTLGQGPEFLTYFQNEAQLEKSRLLSDRFSAERPKGSFSTLEIQRTEQGDSAMYLCASSFGGYGNQPQHFGDGTRLSIL.

This clonotype has ten or more counts. The chain joins TRBV6-6 to TRBJ1-1; possibly TRBD1 for D (5 bases). Trimming left V 2 bases short and J 1 base short, with 8 bases between. The CDR3 is made up of 14 amino acids. Germline CDR1 MNHNY, CDR2 SVGAGI (reference sequence). Here the CDR3 reads CASSYGASNTEAFF. CDR3 nucleotide sequence: TGTGCCAGCAGTTACGGGGCGTCGAACACTGAAGCTTTCTTT.

The V and J genes are TRBV19 and TRBJ1-2; D is unclear. This CDR3 is built from 14 residues. Germline CDR1 and CDR2: LNHDA and SQIVND (reference sequence). V lost 10 bases and J 3 bases, leaving 18 bases between the germline ends. The CDR3: CATTETFGDYGYTF. DNA for the CDR3: TGTGCCACGACCGAGACATTCGGAGACTATGGCTACACCTTC.

This sequence joins TRBV2 and TRBJ2-3, with TRBD2 identical over 7 bases. V lost 7 bases to trimming and J lost 2 bases; unmatched junction nucleotides: 6. This CDR3 is built from 14 residues. Per germline, CDR1 SNHLY and CDR2 FYNNEI. This CDR3 is CASMGGMITDTQYF. CDR3 DNA: TGTGCCAGCATGGGGGGGATGATCACAGATACGCAGTATTTT.

There are a few counts of this clonotype. The chain is built from TRBV25-1 and TRBJ2-5; D is unresolved. V dropped 3 bases and J dropped 5 bases, with 7 bases sitting between them. The CDR3 is made up of 12 amino acids. Germline values: CDR1 MGHDK, CDR2 SYGVNS. CDR3 DNA sequence: TGTGCCAGCAGTGACCAAGGGGAGACCCAGTACTTC. As protein: CASSDQGETQYF.

This rearrangement joins TRBV27 to TRBJ1-4, with D possibly TRBD1 on 5 matching bases. Trimming took 4 bases from V and 8 from J, leaving 20 bases between them. Germline V gene data show CDR1 as MNHEY and CDR2 as SMNVEV (reference sequence). The CDR3 runs 16 residues. This CDR3 reads CASSSRDFYLSEKLFF. The CDR3 nucleotides are TGTGCCAGCAGTTCCCGGGACTTTTATTTATCCGAAAAACTGTTTTTT.

This clonotype was seen ten or more times. This chain links TRBV12-3 or TRBV12-4 with TRBJ1-1; D gene unclear. V lost 3 bases and J 3 bases, leaving 5 bases between the germline ends. The CDR3 runs 12 residues. In DNA form, the CDR3 reads TGTGCCAGCAGTTTCAAGTACACTGAAGCTTTCTTT. It yields the protein CASSFKYTEAFF.

This clonotype has ten or more counts. V is TRBV7-6 and J is TRBJ2-5; 11 bases map to TRBD1. Germline assignment: CDR1 SGHVS and CDR2 FNYEAQ. J was trimmed by 9 bases and V by 5 bases; bases with no gene match: 8. This CDR3 comprises 14 residues. The CDR3 sequence is CASSPAGQGVPQYF. For the CDR3, the DNA is TGTGCCAGCAGCCCAGCGGGACAGGGGGTTCCCCAGTACTTC.

The table lists this clonotype with a count of one. One junction end does not reproduce the germline sequence, and a read error may be involved. The CDR3 reads CSVEDWARPPF. Here the CDR3 DNA reads TGCAGCGTTGAAGATTGGGCCCGGCCGCCCTTC. V and J are TRBV29-1 and TRBJ1-2; D uncertain. There are 11 residues in the CDR3. Germline loops: CDR1 SQVTM, CDR2 ANQGSEA.

This clonotype was picked up a small number of times. The chain joins TRBV6-1 to TRBJ1-2; the D gene is possibly TRBD1 (6 bases). The V end lost 7 bases, the J end lost 0 bases, and 18 bases lay between the germline ends. Germline CDR1 and CDR2: MNHNS and SASEGT. The CDR3 sequence is 16 residues long. This CDR3 is CASIPPGAASNYGYTF. DNA for the CDR3: TGTGCCAGCATCCCTCCAGGGGCCGCATCTAACTATGGCTACACCTTC.

This clonotype has at least ten counts. The chain recombines TRBV6-1 with TRBJ2-7, with D possibly matching TRBD2 (6 bases). The CDR3 consists of 12 residues. The V gene's germline CDR1 is MNHNS and CDR2 SASEGT. Between the trimmed V and J ends, which lost 6 bases and 4 bases, there was a span of 10 bases. This chain's CDR3 is CASSPGVYEQYV. In nucleotides, the CDR3 is TGTGCCAGCAGCCCGGGGGTATACGAGCAGTACGTC.

As regards this clonotype: One base away lies a much larger clone, so this may be a sequencing read error. The chain is built from TRBV7-6 and TRBJ1-3; D is perhaps TRBD1 (5 bases). Germline values: CDR1 SGHVS, CDR2 FNYEAQ. CDR3 length: 13 residues. V was trimmed by 10 bases and J by 0 bases, leaving 10 bases between them. The CDR3 DNA sequence: TGTGCCAACAGGCCACACTCTGGAAACACCATATATTTT. Amino acids: CANRPHSGNTIYF. Full variable domain (remainder filled in from reference TRBV7-6 and TRBJ1-3): GAGVSQSPRYKVTKRGQDVALRCDPISGHVSLYWYRQALGQGPEFLTYFNYEAQQDKSGLPNDRFSAERPEGSISTLTIQRTEQRDSAMYRCANRPHSGNTIYFGEGSWLTVV.

The J gene is TRBJ2-2, the V gene TRBV24-1; D is perhaps TRBD2 (5 bases). The CDR3 loop spans 15 amino acids. Per the germline V gene, CDR1 is KGHDR and CDR2 is SFDVKD. V was pared by 1 base and J by 3 bases, with 8 bases between. CDR3: CATSDFGRDTGELFF. CDR3 bases: TGTGCCACCAGTGATTTTGGGCGGGACACCGGGGAGCTGTTTTTT.

This chain uses TRBV7-8 with TRBJ1-2; the D gene is possibly TRBD1 (5 bases). The germline V gene encodes CDR1 SGHVS and CDR2 FQNEAQ. The CDR3 length is 15 residues. Trimming removed 3 bases at V and 6 bases at J, with 17 bases between. The CDR3 DNA reads as TGTGCCAGCAGCTTTGAAGCTCGGGGGACGGATGGCTACACCTTC. Translated, it gives CASSFEARGTDGYTF.